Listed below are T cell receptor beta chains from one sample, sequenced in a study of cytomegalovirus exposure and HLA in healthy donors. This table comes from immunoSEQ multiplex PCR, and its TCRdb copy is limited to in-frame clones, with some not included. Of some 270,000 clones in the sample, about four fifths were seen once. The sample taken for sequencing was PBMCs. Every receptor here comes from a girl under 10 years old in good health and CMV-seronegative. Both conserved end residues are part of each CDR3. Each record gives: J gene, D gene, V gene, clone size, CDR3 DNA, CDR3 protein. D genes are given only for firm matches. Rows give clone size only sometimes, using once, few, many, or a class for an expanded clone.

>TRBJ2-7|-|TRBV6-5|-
TGTGCCAGCAGTGCCTTGGGTGGGAGCTCCTACGAGCAGTACTTC
CASSALGGSSYEQYF
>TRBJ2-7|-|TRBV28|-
TGTGCCAGCAGGATCGACAGACACTACGAGCAGTACTTC
CASRIDRHYEQYF
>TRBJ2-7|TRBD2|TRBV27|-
TGTGCCAGCAGTGCCTCAGGGGCGGGAGGGCCCTACGAGCAGTACTTC
CASSASGAGGPYEQYF
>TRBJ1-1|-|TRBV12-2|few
TGTGCAAGTCGCTACAATGAGGGACAGATGAACACTGAAGCTTTCTTT
CASRYNEGQMNTEAFF
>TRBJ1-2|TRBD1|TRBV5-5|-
TGTGCCAGCAGCTTCTCAAGATATGACGGACAGGGCGTTCGATATGGCTACACCTTC
CASSFSRYDGQGVRYGYTF
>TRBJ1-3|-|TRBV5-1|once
TGCGCCAGCAGCTTAAGCTCCGGGACAATGGGTTTCTCTGGAAACACCATATATTTT
CASSLSSGTMGFSGNTIYF
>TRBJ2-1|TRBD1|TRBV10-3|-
TGTGCCATCAGTGAGTCGAAGGGACAGGGGGTCAACAATGAGCAGTTCTTC
CAISESKGQGVNNEQFF
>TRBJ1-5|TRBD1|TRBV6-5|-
TGTGCCAGCAGGAGACAGGGAAGAGGCAATCAGCCCCAGCATTTT
CASRRQGRGNQPQHF
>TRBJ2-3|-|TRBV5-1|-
TGCGCCAGCAGCTTTATAGGGGGAACCACAGATACGCAGTATTTT
CASSFIGGTTDTQYF
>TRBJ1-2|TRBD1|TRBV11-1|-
TGTGCCAGCAGCCCGGGACAGGGGGCGTATGGCTACACCTTC
CASSPGQGAYGYTF
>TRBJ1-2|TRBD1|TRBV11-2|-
TGTGCCAGCAGCTTAGCAGGCAGGGGGCTTGGCTACACCTTC
CASSLAGRGLGYTF
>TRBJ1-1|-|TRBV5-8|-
TGTGCCAGCGAAAAAGACGGGAGGTTGAACACTGAAGCTTTCTTT
CASEKDGRLNTEAFF
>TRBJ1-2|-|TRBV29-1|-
TGCAGCGTTGACTCATTGGGGGCCTATGGCTACACCTTC
CSVDSLGAYGYTF
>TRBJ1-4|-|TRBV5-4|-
TGTGCCAGCAGCTCCAAAGGTCGAGTGGGCGAAAAACTGTTTTTT
CASSSKGRVGEKLFF
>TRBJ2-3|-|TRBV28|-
TGTGCCAGCAGTTACCCCTCCGGGGATAGCACAGATACGCAGTATTTT
CASSYPSGDSTDTQYF
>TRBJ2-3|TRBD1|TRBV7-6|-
TGTGCCAGCAGCTTAGTCGATCGGGACAGGGTTTATGGGGAGTACACAGATACGCAGTATTTT
CASSLVDRDRVYGEYTDTQYF
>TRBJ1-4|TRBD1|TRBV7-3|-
TGTGCCAGCAGCCCTCGGACAGGGAATGATGAAAAACTGTTTTTT
CASSPRTGNDEKLFF
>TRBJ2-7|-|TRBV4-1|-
TGCGCCAGCAGCCAAGAGCCTGGGCTGAGCTACGAGCAGTACTTC
CASSQEPGLSYEQYF
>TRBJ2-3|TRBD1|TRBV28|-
TGTGCCAGCAGCCGACAGGGGGGGAGAACAGATACGCAGTATTTT
CASSRQGGRTDTQYF
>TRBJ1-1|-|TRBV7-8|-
TGTGCCAGCAGCCTCAGACATGAAGCTTTCTTT
CASSLRHEAFF
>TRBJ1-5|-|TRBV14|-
TGTGCCAGCAGCCAAGATGGCTATCAGCCCCAGCATTTT
CASSQDGYQPQHF
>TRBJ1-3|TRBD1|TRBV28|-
TGTGCCAGCAGTTTATGGGACAGGGAAGGAAACACCATATATTTT
CASSLWDREGNTIYF
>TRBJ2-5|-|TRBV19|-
TGTGCCAGTACTAAGGCGGACCGAGGGAAAGAGACCCAGTACTTC
CASTKADRGKETQYF
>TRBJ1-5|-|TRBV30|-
TGTGCCTGGTCCACCGACAGGAATCAGCCCCAGCATTTT
CAWSTDRNQPQHF
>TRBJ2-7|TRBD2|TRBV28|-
TGTGCCAGCACCCGCCTGGGAGCGGGAAGATACGAGCAGTACTTC
CASTRLGAGRYEQYF